The 5 T cell receptor beta chains reported below all come from one sample, sequenced in a study of regulatory T cells in long-lasting Graves disease. Combining iRepertoire HTBI primers with Arm-PCR of CDR3 regions, the authors built TCR beta libraries. TCRdb re-called the multiplex PCR reads with MiXCR, one entry per CDR3 protein. The sample lists more than 300,000 distinct CDR3 sequences, about 16% seen once, with over 20% in the top ten. The time point here: newly diagnosed GD, antithyroid drugs for less than 3 months. PBMC-derived RNA was used for the TCR library. These sequences were also reported in another study, on T cells in Graves' hyperthyroidism and ophthalmopathy.

Here the sequenced sample was peripheral blood mononuclear cells (PBMCs), taken at new diagnosis, from a patient treated with antithyroid drugs. Receptor source: a woman younger than 30 with Graves disease.

This clonotype was seen at least ten times. The chain couples TRBV7-6 to TRBJ2-1; D ambiguous. CDR1 and CDR2 from the germline V gene are SGHVS and FNYEAQ. V was trimmed by 5 bases and J by 3 bases, leaving 17 bases between them. The CDR3 contains 16 residues. Written as DNA, the CDR3 is TGTGCCAGCAGCCTCTCGTCCCCTATAAGCTACAATGAGCAGTTCTTC. It specifies CASSLSSPISYNEQFF.

This clonotype has at least ten counts. The chain has TRBV5-1 and TRBJ2-2, with D possibly being TRBD1 (5 bases). Trimming removed 4 bases from V and 6 bases from J, with 16 bases in between. From germline, CDR1 is SGHRS and CDR2 YFSETQ. The CDR3 loop spans 15 amino acids. The CDR3 bases are TGCGCCAGCAGCCAGTTGAAGGGGCCTGCCGGGGAGCTGTTTTTT. Translating gives CASSQLKGPAGELFF.

This clonotype was observed at least ten times. The chain uses TRBV2 and TRBJ2-1; D is ambiguous. This CDR3 comprises 15 residues. Trimming pared 7 bases from V and 0 bases from J, leaving 13 bases between. The germline V gene encodes CDR1 SNHLY and CDR2 FYNNEI. The CDR3 reads CASKVTPSSYNEQFF. The CDR3 nucleotides are TGTGCCAGCAAAGTCACTCCCAGCTCCTACAATGAGCAGTTCTTC.

This clonotype was seen ten or more times. The CDR3 DNA reads TGTGCCAGCAGCTTAGGGGACAGATGGACTCCCCAAGAGACCCAGTACTTC. This sequence encodes CASSLGDRWTPQETQYF. The chain recombines TRBV11-3 with TRBJ2-5; TRBD1 matches at 7 bases. The CDR3 spans 17 residues. V lost 1 base to trimming and J lost 1 base; unmatched junction nucleotides: 9. Germline V gene sequence: CDR1 SGHNT, CDR2 YENEEA.

This clonotype was detected ten times or more. The V call is TRBV20-1, the J call TRBJ1-6, with D possibly being TRBD1 (6 bases). Trimming took off 3 bases at V and 8 bases at J, with 11 bases between the two ends. Germline V CDR1 and CDR2: DFQATT, SNEGSKA (reference sequence). The CDR3 is made up of 13 amino acids. For the CDR3, the DNA is TGCAGTGCTAGGGACAGAGCTCATTCACCCCTCCACTTT. It codes for CSARDRAHSPLHF.